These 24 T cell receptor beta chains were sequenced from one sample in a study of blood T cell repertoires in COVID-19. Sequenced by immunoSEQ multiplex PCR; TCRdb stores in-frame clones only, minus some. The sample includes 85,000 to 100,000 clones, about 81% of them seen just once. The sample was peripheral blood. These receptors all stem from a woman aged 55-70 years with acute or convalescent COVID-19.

The CDR3 DNA reads TGCAGCGTTCAGGGGAGGGACAATCAGCCCCAGCATTTT. This sequence encodes CSVQGRDNQPQHF. V and J are TRBV29-1 and TRBJ1-5; maybe TRBD1 (6 bases). Germline CDR1 reads SQVTM; CDR2 reads ANQGSEA. V was shortened by 5 bases and J by 3 bases, with 11 bases between the two germline ends. The CDR3 covers 13 residues.

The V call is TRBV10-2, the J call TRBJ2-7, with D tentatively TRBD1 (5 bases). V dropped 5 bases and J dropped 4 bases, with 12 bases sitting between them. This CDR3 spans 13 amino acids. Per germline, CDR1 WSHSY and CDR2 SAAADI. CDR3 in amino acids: CASSRYRNYEQYF. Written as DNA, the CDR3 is TGCGCCAGCAGTCGGTACAGGAATTACGAGCAGTACTTC.

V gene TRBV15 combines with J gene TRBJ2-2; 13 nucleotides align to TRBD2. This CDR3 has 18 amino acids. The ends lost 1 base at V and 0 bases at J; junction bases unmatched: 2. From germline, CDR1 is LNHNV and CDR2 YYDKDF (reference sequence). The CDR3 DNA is TGTGCCACCAGCAGAGGACTAGCGGGGGGCGCGAACACCGGGGAGCTGTTTTTT. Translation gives CATSRGLAGGANTGELFF.

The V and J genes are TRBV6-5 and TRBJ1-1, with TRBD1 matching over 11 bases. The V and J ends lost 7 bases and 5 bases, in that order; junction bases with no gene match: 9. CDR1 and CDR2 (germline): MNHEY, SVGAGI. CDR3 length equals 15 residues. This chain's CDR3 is CASNPGQGDRTEAFF. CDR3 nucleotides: TGTGCCAGCAACCCGGGACAGGGGGATCGAACTGAAGCTTTCTTT.

In DNA form, the CDR3 reads TGTGCCACCCAGAGAGGGACACTTTATAGCAATCAGCCCCAGCATTTT. Amino acids: CATQRGTLYSNQPQHF. The V gene is TRBV19, the J gene TRBJ1-5, with D tentatively TRBD1 (6 bases). CDR1 LNHDA and CDR2 SQIVND come from the germline V gene (reference sequence). V lost 10 bases and J lost 0, with 19 bases in between. The CDR3 extends over 16 amino acids.

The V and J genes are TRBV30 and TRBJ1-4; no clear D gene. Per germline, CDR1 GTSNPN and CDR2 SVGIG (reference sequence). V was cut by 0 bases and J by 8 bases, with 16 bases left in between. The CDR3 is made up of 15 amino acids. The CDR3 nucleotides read TGTGCCTGGAGTGTACCGCGGACGGGCGGGGAAAAACTGTTTTTT. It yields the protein CAWSVPRTGGEKLFF.

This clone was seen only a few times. CDR3 sequence (DNA): TGTGCCAGCAGCTCATACGGGGAATCCCACTTT. Protein: CASSSYGESHF. This sequence joins TRBV11-2 and TRBJ1-6; D is uncertain. The V and J ends lost 4 bases and 18 bases respectively, with 13 bases between them. The CDR3 spans 11 residues. Germline CDR1 reads SGHAT; CDR2 reads FQNNGV.

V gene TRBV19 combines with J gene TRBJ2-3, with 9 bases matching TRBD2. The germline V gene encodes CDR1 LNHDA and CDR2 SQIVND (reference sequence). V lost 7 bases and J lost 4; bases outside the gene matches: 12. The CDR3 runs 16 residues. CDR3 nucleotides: TGTGCCAGTACCCTATTTAGCGGGGGAGGAGCAGATACGCAGTATTTT. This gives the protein CASTLFSGGGADTQYF.

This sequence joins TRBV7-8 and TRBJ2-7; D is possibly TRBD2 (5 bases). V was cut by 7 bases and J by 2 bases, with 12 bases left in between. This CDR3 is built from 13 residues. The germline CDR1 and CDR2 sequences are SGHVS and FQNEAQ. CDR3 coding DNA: TGTGCCAGCACGGCCCGGGATACCTACGAGCAGTACTTC. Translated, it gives CASTARDTYEQYF. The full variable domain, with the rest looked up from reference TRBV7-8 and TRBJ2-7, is GAGVSQSPRYKVAKRGQDVALRCDPISGHVSLFWYQQALGQGPEFLTYFQNEAQLDKSGLPSDRFFAERPEGSVSTLKIQRTQQEDSAVYLCASTARDTYEQYFGPGTRLTVT.

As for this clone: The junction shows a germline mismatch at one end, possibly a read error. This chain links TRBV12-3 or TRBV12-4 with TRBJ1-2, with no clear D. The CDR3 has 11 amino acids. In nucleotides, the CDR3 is TGTGCCAGCAGTCTACCACCCATTGCGGTCTTC. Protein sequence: CASSLPPIAVF.

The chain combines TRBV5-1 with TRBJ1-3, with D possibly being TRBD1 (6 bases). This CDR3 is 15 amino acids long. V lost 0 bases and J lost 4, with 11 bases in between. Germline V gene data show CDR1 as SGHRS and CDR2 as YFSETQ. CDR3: CASSLGDTKGNTIYF. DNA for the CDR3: TGCGCCAGCAGCTTGGGGGACACTAAAGGAAACACCATATATTTT.

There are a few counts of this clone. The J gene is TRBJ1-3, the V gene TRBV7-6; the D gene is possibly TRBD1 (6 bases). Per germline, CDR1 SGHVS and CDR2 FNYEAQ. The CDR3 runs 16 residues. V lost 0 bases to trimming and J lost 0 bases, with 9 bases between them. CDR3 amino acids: CASSLATGSSGNTIYF. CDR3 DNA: TGTGCCAGCAGCTTAGCAACAGGGTCCTCTGGAAACACCATATATTTT.

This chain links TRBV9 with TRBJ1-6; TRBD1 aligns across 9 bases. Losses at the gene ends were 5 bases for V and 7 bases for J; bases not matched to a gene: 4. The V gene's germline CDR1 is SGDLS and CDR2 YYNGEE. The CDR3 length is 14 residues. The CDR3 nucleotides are TGTGCCAGCAGTGCCGGGACAGGGAATTCACCCCTCCACTTT. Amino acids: CASSAGTGNSPLHF.

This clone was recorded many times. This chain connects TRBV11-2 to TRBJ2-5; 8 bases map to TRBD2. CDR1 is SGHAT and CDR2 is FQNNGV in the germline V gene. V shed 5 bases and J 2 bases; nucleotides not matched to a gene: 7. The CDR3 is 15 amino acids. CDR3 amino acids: CASSLNSGAQETQYF. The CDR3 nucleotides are TGTGCCAGCAGCCTCAATAGCGGGGCGCAAGAGACCCAGTACTTC.

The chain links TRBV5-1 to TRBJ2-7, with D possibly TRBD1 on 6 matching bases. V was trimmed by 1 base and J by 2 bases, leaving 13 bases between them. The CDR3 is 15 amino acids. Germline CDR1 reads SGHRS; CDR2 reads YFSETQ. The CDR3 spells CASSLQTGSTYEQYF. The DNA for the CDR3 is TGCGCCAGCAGCTTGCAGACAGGCTCGACCTACGAGCAGTACTTC.

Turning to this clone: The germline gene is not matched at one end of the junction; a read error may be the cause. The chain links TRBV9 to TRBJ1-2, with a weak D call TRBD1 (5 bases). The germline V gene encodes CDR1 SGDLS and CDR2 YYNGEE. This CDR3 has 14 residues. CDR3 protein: CARSGRGGNYGYTF. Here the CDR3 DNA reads TGTGCCCGCAGCGGGCGGGGGGGAAACTATGGCTACACCTTC.

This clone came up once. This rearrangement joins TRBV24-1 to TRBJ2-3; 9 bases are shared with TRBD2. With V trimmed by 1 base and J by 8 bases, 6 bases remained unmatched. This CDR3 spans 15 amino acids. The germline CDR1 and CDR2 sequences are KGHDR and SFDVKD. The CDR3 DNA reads TGTGCCACCAGTGATTTAGCGGGGGGCACGCGTACGCAGTATTTT. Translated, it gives CATSDLAGGTRTQYF.

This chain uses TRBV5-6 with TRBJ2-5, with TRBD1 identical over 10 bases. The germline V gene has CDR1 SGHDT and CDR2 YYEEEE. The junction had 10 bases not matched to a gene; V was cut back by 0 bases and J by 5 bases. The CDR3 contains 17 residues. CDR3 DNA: TGTGCCAGCAGCTTGGCGACAGGGGGCTGGACGGGGGAGACCCAGTACTTC. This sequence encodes CASSLATGGWTGETQYF.

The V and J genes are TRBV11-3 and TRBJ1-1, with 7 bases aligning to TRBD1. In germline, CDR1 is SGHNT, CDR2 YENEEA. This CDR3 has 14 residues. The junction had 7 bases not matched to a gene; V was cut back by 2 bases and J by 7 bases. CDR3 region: CASSLTQGVGEAFF. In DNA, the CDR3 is TGTGCCAGCAGCTTAACGCAGGGGGTGGGTGAAGCTTTCTTT.

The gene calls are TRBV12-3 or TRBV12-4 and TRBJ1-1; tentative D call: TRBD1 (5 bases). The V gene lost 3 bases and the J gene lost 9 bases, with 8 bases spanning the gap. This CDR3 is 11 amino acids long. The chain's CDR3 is CASSFSGKAFF. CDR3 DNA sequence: TGTGCCAGCAGTTTCTCAGGGAAAGCTTTCTTT.

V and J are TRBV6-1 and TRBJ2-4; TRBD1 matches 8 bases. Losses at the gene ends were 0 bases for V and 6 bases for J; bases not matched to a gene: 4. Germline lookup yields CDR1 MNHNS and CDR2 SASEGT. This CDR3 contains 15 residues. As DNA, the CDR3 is TGTGCCAGCAGTGAAGCTCTGGACAGGGTAAACATTCAGTACTTC. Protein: CASSEALDRVNIQYF.

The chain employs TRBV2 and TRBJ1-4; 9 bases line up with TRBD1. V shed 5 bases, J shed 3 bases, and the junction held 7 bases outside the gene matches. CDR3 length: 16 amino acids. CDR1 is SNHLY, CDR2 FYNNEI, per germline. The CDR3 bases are TGTGCCAGCAGTATGCGGACAGGGGCCCCTAATGAAAAACTGTTTTTT. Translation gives CASSMRTGAPNEKLFF.

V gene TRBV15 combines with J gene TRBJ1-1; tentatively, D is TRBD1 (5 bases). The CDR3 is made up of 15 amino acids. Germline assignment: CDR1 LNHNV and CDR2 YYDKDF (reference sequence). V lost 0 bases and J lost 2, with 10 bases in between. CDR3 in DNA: TGTGCCACCAGCAGAGACAGGGTGGCCAACACTGAAGCTTTCTTT. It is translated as CATSRDRVANTEAFF.

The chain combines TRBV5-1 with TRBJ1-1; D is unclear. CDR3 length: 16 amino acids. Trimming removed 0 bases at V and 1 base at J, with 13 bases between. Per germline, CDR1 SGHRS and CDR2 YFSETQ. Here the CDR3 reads CASSLGVISGNTEAFF. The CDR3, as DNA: TGCGCCAGCAGCTTGGGCGTTATTTCGGGGAACACTGAAGCTTTCTTT.